This T cell receptor (beta chain) was recorded in a study of PD-1 blockade in classical Hodgkin lymphoma. The data were produced by immunoSEQ multiplex PCR, yet TCRdb's version contains in-frame clones alone and is incomplete. Of about 94,000 clones listed, 85% to 90% are singletons. Each patient experienced a relapse that followed autologous stem cell transplantation, and brentuximab vedotin exposure varied. Study-wide results and limits: Newly diagnosed patients were said to have less baseline TCR diversity than healthy donors did. Baseline diversity in complete responders resembled that of newly diagnosed patients. What caused the repertoire differences, perhaps disease activity or prior therapy, remains undefined. Among the patients, those starting nivolumab under 1 year after ASCT were excluded.

For this clone: Its antigen remains unidentified.

V was clipped by 4 bases and J by 4 bases; unmatched bases: 7. This CDR3 region has 14 residues. Looked up from germline, CDR1 is ENHRY and CDR2 is SYGVKD. The source is a human donor with classical Hodgkin lymphoma. The chain has TRBV10-3 and TRBJ2-7; TRBD1 aligns across 7 bases. This material consisted of peripheral blood mononuclear cells (PBMCs), taken before the second cycle of nivolumab. In DNA, the CDR3 is TGTGCCATCAGTGTAGAGACAGGGATGTACGAGCAGTACTTC. It specifies CAISVETGMYEQYF.